The rows below give T cell receptor beta chains drawn from one sample of a study of PD-L1 blockade in urothelial cancer. Sequenced by immunoSEQ multiplex PCR; TCRdb stores in-frame clones only, minus some. Of about 50,000 clones in the sample, around 84% were seen once. The sequences come from PBMCs, collected around atezolizumab (anti-PD-L1) treatment. These receptors all stem from a man in his 70s with urothelial cancer. Each CDR3 is given with its conserved first and last residue. The order of the fields is CDR3 length, D gene, J gene, clone size, V gene, CDR3 DNA, CDR3 protein. A D gene is named only where the DNA matches it firmly. Rows may omit the clone size; those that give it use once, few, many or a size class.

12,-,TRBJ2-5,-,TRBV4-3,TGCGCCAGCAGCCGAGGAAAAGAGACCCAGTACTTC,CASSRGKETQYF
14,TRBD1,TRBJ1-1,-,TRBV19,TGTGCCAGCGGGACAGGGGGCTTGAACACTGAAGCTTTCTTT,CASGTGGLNTEAFF
14,-,TRBJ2-7,once,TRBV6-1,TGTGCCAGCCAGGGCGATTCACGCGCCTACGAGCAGTACTTC,CASQGDSRAYEQYF
16,TRBD2,TRBJ2-2,-,TRBV5-4,TGTGCCAGCAGCCCGGGACTAGCGGGAGGGGCCGGGGAGCTGTTTTTT,CASSPGLAGGAGELFF
14,TRBD1,TRBJ1-1,-,TRBV2,TGTGCCAGCATTTTACAGGGGTCGGTCACTGAAGCTTTCTTT,CASILQGSVTEAFF
13,-,TRBJ1-2,-,TRBV14,TGTGCCAGCACAGGGAACCCAACTAAGGGCTACACCTTC,CASTGNPTKGYTF
16,TRBD2,TRBJ2-2,-,TRBV5-5,TGTGCCAGCAGCTTGGGCGGGAGGGTAAACACCGGGGAGCTGTTTTTT,CASSLGGRVNTGELFF
14,TRBD1,TRBJ2-2,-,TRBV5-1,TGCGCCAGCAGCTTGCTACAGGGGACCGGGGAGCTGTTTTTT,CASSLLQGTGELFF
16,TRBD1,TRBJ2-7,-,TRBV27,TGTGCCAGCAGTCGCCAGACCGGGACAGCGACCTACGAGCAGTACTTC,CASSRQTGTATYEQYF
15,-,TRBJ2-3,-,TRBV7-2,TGTGCCAGCAGCTTAGTGGCGACTAGCACAGATACGCAGTATTTT,CASSLVATSTDTQYF
17,TRBD1,TRBJ1-2,-,TRBV5-8,TGTGCCAGCAGCTTTGGGACAGGGGCAAGCATAATCTATGGCTACACCTTC,CASSFGTGASIIYGYTF
15,-,TRBJ2-5,-,TRBV5-5,TGTGCCAGCAGCTTGTCAGGCAGAGACCAAGAGACCCAGTACTTC,CASSLSGRDQETQYF
16,TRBD2,TRBJ2-1,-,TRBV2,TGTGCCACCGGGGGGGCTAGCGGGAGATACGGCAATGAGCAGTTCTTC,CATGGASGRYGNEQFF
17,TRBD2,TRBJ2-3,-,TRBV18,TGTGCCAGCTCACCCCAAGGACTAGCGTCTAGCACAGATACGCAGTATTTT,CASSPQGLASSTDTQYF
15,TRBD2,TRBJ2-2,-,TRBV9,TGTGCCAGCAGCCTACTAGCGGGGGTGGCCGGGGAGCTGTTTTTT,CASSLLAGVAGELFF
13,-,TRBJ1-1,few,TRBV6-6,TGTGCCAGCAGCATGGACAGTAGGACTGAAGCTTTCTTT,CASSMDSRTEAFF
15,TRBD1,TRBJ1-3,-,TRBV18,TGTGCCAGCTCACGCCGGGACAGGACTGGAAACACCATATATTTT,CASSRRDRTGNTIYF
12,-,TRBJ2-7,-,TRBV6-5,TGTGCCAGCAGTTTAAGGGGATACGAGCAGTACTTC,CASSLRGYEQYF
11,-,TRBJ1-1,once,TRBV20-1,TGCAGTGCAGAACGGGGAACTGAAGCTTTCTTT,CSAERGTEAFF
14,TRBD1,TRBJ2-5,-,TRBV11-3,TGTGCCAGCAGCTTGGGACAGGGGATGGAGACCCAGTACTTC,CASSLGQGMETQYF
16,TRBD1,TRBJ1-5,few,TRBV5-1,TGCGCCAGCAGCGCGGACGGACAGGGAGGCAATCAGCCCCAGCATTTT,CASSADGQGGNQPQHF
13,-,TRBJ2-1,-,TRBV11-3,TGTGCCAGCAGCTGGGGCTCTAACAATGAGCAGTTCTTC,CASSWGSNNEQFF
15,TRBD1,TRBJ2-3,-,TRBV5-1,TGCGCCAGCAGAGGAGTCGGACAGGGGAGGGATACGCAGTATTTT,CASRGVGQGRDTQYF
16,-,TRBJ2-1,-,TRBV5-8,TGTGCCAGCAGCTCGCTGGCCAGGCAAGCCTACAATGAGCAGTTCTTC,CASSSLARQAYNEQFF
15,-,TRBJ2-7,few,TRBV25-1,TGTGCCAGCAGTGAATTTCCCGAAGGAGGCTACGAGCAGTACTTC,CASSEFPEGGYEQYF
16,TRBD1,TRBJ2-7,-,TRBV7-8,TGTGCCAGCAGCTCGGGGACAGGGGGCGGGTGGTACGAGCAGTACTTC,CASSSGTGGGWYEQYF
15,TRBD2,TRBJ2-2,once,TRBV4-3,TGCGCCAGCGGTCTAGCGGGAGCGGGAACCGGGGAGCTGTTTTTT,CASGLAGAGTGELFF
15,TRBD2,TRBJ2-1,few,TRBV19,TGTGCCAGTAGCAACCCCGGGACTAGGGTCTATGAGCAGTTCTTC,CASSNPGTRVYEQFF
15,-,TRBJ2-2,-,TRBV6-1,TGTGCCAGCAGTAGGACAGACCTGGCGGGCGGGGAGCTGTTTTTT,CASSRTDLAGGELFF
16,-,TRBJ2-7,-,TRBV28,TGTGCCAGCAACCCCCAAAGCGTTCAGTATGGATACGAGCAGTACTTC,CASNPQSVQYGYEQYF
14,-,TRBJ2-3,-,TRBV5-1,TGCGCCAGCAGCTTGGGTCCCTCCAGAGATACGCAGTATTTT,CASSLGPSRDTQYF
13,-,TRBJ2-7,once,TRBV18,TGTGCCAGCTCACCTGACGGGACCTACGAGCAGTACTTC,CASSPDGTYEQYF
15,-,TRBJ1-5,once,TRBV7-9,TGTGCCAGCAGCCGTGGGGTACAGGGCAATCAGCCCCAGCATTTT,CASSRGVQGNQPQHF
15,TRBD1,TRBJ2-1,-,TRBV2,TGTGCCAGCAGTGAATTGGGACAGGGGGCCGATGAGCAGTTCTTC,CASSELGQGADEQFF
12,TRBD1,TRBJ2-7,-,TRBV11-3,TGTGCCAGCAGTCTCGACAGGGACGAGCAGTACTTC,CASSLDRDEQYF
19,-,TRBJ1-1,-,TRBV5-4,TGTGCCAGCAGCTTAGGGGTAGCGGTTGAAGGGCGACAAAGGACTGAAGCTTTCTTT,CASSLGVAVEGRQRTEAFF
15,TRBD2,TRBJ2-2,few,TRBV5-1,TGCGCCAGCAGCCCCCGCGCGGGGGACACCGGGGAGCTGTTTTTT,CASSPRAGDTGELFF
12,-,TRBJ2-3,-,TRBV7-9,TGTGCCAGCAGCCCGTCAGGGGATACGCAGTATTTT,CASSPSGDTQYF
16,TRBD2,TRBJ2-3,-,TRBV27,TGTGCCAGCAGTCAGCTACTAGCGGGGGGCACAGATACGCAGTATTTT,CASSQLLAGGTDTQYF
15,-,TRBJ2-1,-,TRBV5-1,TGCGCCAGCAGCTTGGGTGGGAGCTCCTACAATGAGCAGTTCTTC,CASSLGGSSYNEQFF
11,-,TRBJ1-2,few,TRBV20-1,TGCAGTGCTAGAGGGGCGAGCGGCTACACCTTC,CSARGASGYTF
14,TRBD2,TRBJ2-7,once,TRBV7-8,TGTGCCAGCAGCTTGGGACTAGCGGATTACGAGCAGTACTTC,CASSLGLADYEQYF
12,TRBD2,TRBJ2-1,-,TRBV5-1,TGCGCCAGCAGCGTTAGCGGGGACGAGCAGTTCTTC,CASSVSGDEQFF
14,TRBD1,TRBJ1-1,once,TRBV7-2,TGTGCCAGCAGCTTCCAGGGGGGGAACACTGAAGCTTTCTTT,CASSFQGGNTEAFF
13,-,TRBJ1-5,few,TRBV9,TGTGCCAGCAGCGTAGACCTCGGAGGGCCCCAGCATTTT,CASSVDLGGPQHF
15,TRBD1,TRBJ1-2,-,TRBV6-5,TGTGCCAGCAGCGTCCATGGACAGGCTAACTATGGCTACACCTTC,CASSVHGQANYGYTF
15,-,TRBJ1-1,-,TRBV7-6,TGTGCCAGCAGCCCGGCGGGGGGCGTTGGGACTGAAGCTTTCTTT,CASSPAGGVGTEAFF
15,TRBD1,TRBJ1-1,-,TRBV7-2,TGTGCCAGCAGCCCGAGGACAGGGGCGGCCACTGAAGCTTTCTTT,CASSPRTGAATEAFF
17,-,TRBJ2-1,-,TRBV5-5,TGTGCCAGCAGCTTGGCGATCGGGGGAAGCTCCTACAATGAGCAGTTCTTC,CASSLAIGGSSYNEQFF
13,TRBD1,TRBJ1-4,-,TRBV18,TGTGCCAGCTCAAGGACAGGGGACGAAAAACTGTTTTTT,CASSRTGDEKLFF
15,-,TRBJ2-7,-,TRBV7-6,TGTGCCAGCAGCCAGGGGGTAGCGGCCTCCTACGAGCAGTACTTC,CASSQGVAASYEQYF
14,-,TRBJ2-1,-,TRBV6-5,TGTGCCAGCAGTCGAGGGATTACCTACAATGAGCAGTTCTTC,CASSRGITYNEQFF
13,-,TRBJ1-1,-,TRBV18,TGTGCCAGCTCACTCGGACAGAACACTGAAGCTTTCTTT,CASSLGQNTEAFF
16,TRBD1,TRBJ1-6,few,TRBV18,TGTGCCAGCTCACCCCGGGGGGGACAGGGAAATTCACCCCTCCACTTT,CASSPRGGQGNSPLHF
13,-,TRBJ2-5,-,TRBV5-4,TGTGCCAGCAGCTCTTTTCCCCAAGAGACCCAGTACTTC,CASSSFPQETQYF
16,TRBD2,TRBJ2-2,-,TRBV7-7,TGTGCCAGCAGCCCCTCGCCGAGCGGGGTCACCGGGGAGCTGTTTTTT,CASSPSPSGVTGELFF
13,-,TRBJ1-1,-,TRBV7-2,TGTGCCAGCAGCGAACGACAGTCCACTGAAGCTTTCTTT,CASSERQSTEAFF
16,TRBD1,TRBJ2-2,few,TRBV4-1,TGCGCCAGCAGCCGAAAAACAGGGGCGGACACCGGGGAGCTGTTTTTT,CASSRKTGADTGELFF
15,TRBD1,TRBJ1-3,-,TRBV6-6,TGTGCCAGCAGTTCCGCGGACAGGTCTGGAAACACCATATATTTT,CASSSADRSGNTIYF
14,-,TRBJ2-7,-,TRBV13,TGTGCCAGCAGCTCAAGGCAGGGGTTCCACGAGCAGTACTTC,CASSSRQGFHEQYF